A selection of T cell receptor beta chains follows, all from one sample in a study of metastatic and nonmetastatic thyroid tumors. Via MiXCR, TCRdb re-called the PCR reads. The table has roughly 32,000 clones, roughly 7.1% seen once. The specimen sequenced was blood. Receptors originate from a female donor with papillary thyroid cancer or a benign thyroid nodule (not recorded which). Some clones in this sample may be carry-over from other donors' samples. CDR3s leave out the opening cysteine and the closing phenylalanine or tryptophan. Clone size is given for some rows only: seen once, a few or many times, or a class if the clone is expanded.

>TRBJ1-1|TRBV7-3|many
ASSWGRDTEAF
>TRBJ1-1|TRBV5-1|many
ASSLSRNTEAF
>TRBJ2-7|TRBV30|medium-sized
AWSPGGATYEQY
>TRBJ1-1|TRBV29-1|many
SESQGKDTEAF
>TRBJ1-4|TRBV9|many
ASSPSGQGYEKLF
>TRBJ1-1|TRBV18|many
ASSPLQGEAF
>TRBJ2-1|TRBV19|few
ASMGTSGSYNEQF
>TRBJ2-7|TRBV5-1|many
ASSPRQTRATYEQY
>TRBJ1-5|TRBV20-1|many
SAPPTGMGQPQH
>TRBJ1-2|TRBV7-2|many
ASSPGQDYGYT
>TRBJ1-2|TRBV11-2|many
ASSLDYQGQGGYT
>TRBJ2-7|TRBV5-6|few
SSSFGQGAYEQY
>TRBJ2-1|TRBV2|many
ASSANEQF
>TRBJ1-5|TRBV20-1|many
SASEGNNQPQH
>TRBJ2-5|TRBV11-2|many
ASRGIRDRGYQETQY
>TRBJ2-5|TRBV6-2/TRBV6-3|.
ASRHLVVGVETQY
>TRBJ1-3|TRBV28|medium-sized
ASSLAGHWSGNTIY
>TRBJ2-7|TRBV28|many
ASSSGTYEQY
>TRBJ2-7|TRBV6-5|many
ASSYSSSYEQY
>TRBJ1-4|TRBV4-3|many
ASSLTGGAYEKLF
>TRBJ1-2|TRBV20-1|many
SATGTGGKLGYGYT
>TRBJ1-1|TRBV11-2|many
ASSFTGGNTEAF
>TRBJ1-1|TRBV19|many
ASSIPSSAMNTEAF
>TRBJ2-5|TRBV5-1|many
ASSLEGLGETQY
>TRBJ1-2|TRBV5-5|many
ASSYTGDPLYGYT
>TRBJ2-3|TRBV19|many
ASTGMNTQY
>TRBJ2-2|TRBV20-1|.
SATTGELF
>TRBJ1-5|TRBV27|many
ASSLDRGDQPQH
>TRBJ2-5|TRBV3-1|few
ASSPSGTQETQY
>TRBJ2-5|TRBV10-2|many
ASTLAGGQETQY
>TRBJ1-4|TRBV6-1|many
ASKTTGINEKLF
>TRBJ2-7|TRBV20-1|many
SARAAGNTQY
>TRBJ2-3|TRBV18|many
ASSPERGQGDTQY
>TRBJ2-5|TRBV6-1|many
ASSEADRQRETQY
>TRBJ2-1|TRBV6-1|many
ASSEALVSNEQF
>TRBJ2-3|TRBV30|.
ALDTQY
>TRBJ1-4|TRBV28|many
ASSHATDGNEKLF
>TRBJ1-5|TRBV5-6|many
ASSLYEGYSNQPQH
>TRBJ2-1|TRBV27|many
ASSPGTSSHNEQF
>TRBJ1-3|TRBV4-1|many
ASSQDPVGNTIY
>TRBJ2-5|TRBV6-1|many
ASSANRGGGEAQY
>TRBJ1-1|TRBV30|many
AWRLGTVEQAF
>TRBJ2-2|TRBV3-1|many
ASSRDDPYNTGELF
>TRBJ1-1|TRBV3-1|.
ASSPVRTALGAF
>TRBJ2-1|TRBV2|many
ASRRTSGESEQF
>TRBJ2-5|TRBV12-3/TRBV12-4|many
ASSPGQGSNQETQY
>TRBJ2-7|TRBV12-3/TRBV12-4|many
ASRTQSGPSYEQY
>TRBJ2-5|TRBV7-9|.
ASILLVQGQETQY
>TRBJ1-4|TRBV18|many
ASSPQATNEKLF